The 12 T cell receptor beta chains below were found in one sample sequenced in a study of OX40 agonist ivuxolimab in advanced cancers. The table came from immunoSEQ multiplex PCR; TCRdb's copy has only in-frame clones and leaves some out. The profile shows about 55,000 clones, around 87% of them singletons. The input for sequencing was CD4+ or CD8+ T cells sorted from blood, taken in a trial of the OX40 agonist ivuxolimab. The source of these receptors is an adult with an advanced solid tumor such as melanoma, head and neck, liver or kidney cancer.

The genes are TRBV5-6 and TRBJ2-5; 10 bases agree with TRBD1. The ends lost 4 bases at V and 5 bases at J; junction bases unmatched: 8. Germline V gene sequence: CDR1 SGHDT, CDR2 YYEEEE. The CDR3 totals 15 residues. CDR3 amino acids: CASSQGTGVWETQYF. CDR3 bases: TGTGCCAGCAGCCAAGGGACAGGGGTGTGGGAGACCCAGTACTTC.

V and J are TRBV5-1 and TRBJ2-7; D remains ambiguous. CDR3 length equals 14 residues. V was cut by 0 bases and J by 5 bases, with 12 bases left in between. CDR1 is SGHRS, CDR2 YFSETQ, per germline. Here the CDR3 DNA reads TGCGCCAGCAGCTTGGCAAGGTCAGGAAACGAGCAGTACTTC. It translates to CASSLARSGNEQYF.

This clone appeared a few times. This chain connects TRBV23-1 to TRBJ2-7, with D maybe TRBD2 (5 bases). TRBV23-1 is reported as an ORF; its role is uncertain. V lost 7 bases to trimming and J lost 0 bases, with 13 bases between them. The CDR3 has 14 amino acids. CDR3 DNA: TGCGCCAGCACCCCCGAGGGAAACTCCTACGAGCAGTACTTC. This gives the protein CASTPEGNSYEQYF.

The rearrangement uses TRBV6-1 and TRBJ2-3; 9 nucleotides match TRBD2. The CDR3 is 15 residues long. The ends lost 6 bases at V and 4 bases at J; junction bases unmatched: 8. The germline gives CDR1 MNHNS, CDR2 SASEGT. The DNA for the CDR3 is TGTGCCAGCAGACGACGGACTAGCGATGCAGATACGCAGTATTTT. Amino acids: CASRRRTSDADTQYF.

This chain joins TRBV4-1 and TRBJ2-6; D is perhaps TRBD1 (6 bases). Looked up from germline, CDR1 is MGHRA and CDR2 is YSYEKL. This CDR3 contains 17 residues. Trimming left V 1 base short and J 1 base short, with 11 bases between. CDR3 DNA: TGCGCCAGCAGCCAAGCCCCCACAGGGTCTGGGGCCAACGTCCTGACTTTC. It translates to CASSQAPTGSGANVLTF.

The chain couples TRBV7-9 to TRBJ2-3; D is unresolved. The ends were cut back, 4 bases at V and 0 bases at J, with 11 bases in the middle. This CDR3 has 15 amino acids. The germline CDR1 and CDR2 sequences are SEHNR and FQNEAQ (reference sequence). The CDR3 region is CASSYGLISTDTQYF. In DNA, the CDR3 is TGTGCCAGCAGCTACGGGCTCATTAGCACAGATACGCAGTATTTT.

The V call is TRBV18, the J call TRBJ1-5, with a weak D call TRBD1 (6 bases). CDR1 is KGHSH, CDR2 LQKENI, per germline. V was cut by 1 base and J by 2 bases, with 21 bases left in between. This CDR3 contains 19 residues. The CDR3 spells CASSPRGPAGALGNQPQHF. In DNA form, the CDR3 reads TGTGCCAGCTCACCACGAGGGCCAGCAGGGGCATTGGGCAATCAGCCCCAGCATTTT.

The chain recombines TRBV7-9 with TRBJ1-4; D gene uncertain. The germline V and J ends were trimmed by 3 bases and 0 bases, with 5 bases remaining between them. CDR1 and CDR2 (germline): SEHNR, FQNEAQ (reference sequence). The CDR3 length is 14 residues. CDR3 sequence: CASSLSATNEKLFF. CDR3 nucleotide sequence: TGTGCCAGCAGCTTGTCGGCAACTAATGAAAAACTGTTTTTT.

The chain combines TRBV5-4 with TRBJ1-2; TRBD1 agrees at 9 bases. Germline V gene sequence: CDR1 SGHNT, CDR2 YYREEE (reference sequence). The CDR3 runs 15 residues. Trimming took 0 bases from V and 5 from J; bases not matched to a gene: 5. The DNA of the CDR3 is TGTGCCAGCAGCTTGGAGGTGACAGGGGGTTATGGCTACACCTTC. The encoded protein is CASSLEVTGGYGYTF.

The chain employs TRBV10-1 and TRBJ2-2, with D possibly being TRBD2 (6 bases). Trimming shortened V by 3 bases and J by 10 bases, and 15 bases separated the two germline ends. Germline V gives CDR1 WNHNN, CDR2 SYGVQD (reference sequence). The CDR3 consists of 14 residues. The CDR3 protein is CASSDQAGVEELFF. The CDR3 DNA is TGCGCCAGCAGTGACCAAGCGGGTGTCGAGGAGCTGTTTTTT.

The chain uses TRBV20-1 and TRBJ1-2; the D is unclear. The CDR3 is 11 amino acids. Germline V CDR1 and CDR2: DFQATT, SNEGSKA (reference sequence). V was clipped by 6 bases and J by 4 bases, with 9 bases between them. CDR3 DNA: TGCAGTGCCAACCGACCCTATGGCTACACCTTC. It is translated as CSANRPYGYTF.

The chain combines TRBV15 with TRBJ2-7; 10 nucleotides line up with TRBD1. Per the germline V gene, CDR1 is LNHNV and CDR2 is YYDKDF (reference sequence). V lost 3 bases to trimming and J lost 4 bases; unmatched junction nucleotides: 6. The length of the CDR3 is 15 residues. DNA of the CDR3: TGTGCCACCAGCAGGGGACAGGGGAATTATTACGAGCAGTACTTC. Encoded protein: CATSRGQGNYYEQYF. Variable domain in full (rest from reference TRBV15 and TRBJ2-7): DAMVIQNPRYQVTQFGKPVTLSCSQTLNHNVMYWYQQKSSQAPKLLFHYYDKDFNNEADTPDNFQSRRPNTSFCFLDIRSPGLGDTAMYLCATSRGQGNYYEQYFGPGTRLTVT.